This T cell receptor beta chain was captured by sequencing in a study of blood T cell repertoires in COVID-19. Method: immunoSEQ multiplex PCR; TCRdb's copy keeps in-frame clones and lacks some. The repertoire holds approximately 200,000 clones, with 86% as singletons. Participants, about 18 to 90 years old, spanned 25 or so US areas. Trimming at V came to 1 base and at J to 5 bases, leaving 10 bases not matched to a gene. This CDR3 contains 17 residues. Per the germline V gene, CDR1 is SGHRS and CDR2 is YFSETQ. The receptor was isolated from a woman in her thirties who had recovered from COVID-19. The sample was PBMCs or T cells enriched from blood (not recorded which). The chain couples TRBV5-1 to TRBJ2-5; 11 bases line up with TRBD2. DNA for the CDR3: TGCGCCAGCAGCTTGAATCTAGCGGGAGGAAATGGGGAGACCCAGTACTTC. This gives the protein CASSLNLAGGNGETQYF. Full variable domain (missing parts from reference TRBV5-1 and TRBJ2-5): KAGVTQTPRYLIKTRGQQVTLSCSPISGHRSVSWYQQTPGQGLQFLFEYFSETQRNKGNFPGRFSGRQFSNSRSEMNVSTLELGDSALYLCASSLNLAGGNGETQYFGPGTRLLVL.